This TCR beta chain was recovered during a study of type 1 regulatory T cells. Looking at the study overall: T-allo10 is a Tr1-enriched, alloantigen-specific CD4 T cell product made in vitro.

There are 12 residues in the CDR3. CDR1 and CDR2 from the germline V gene are DFQATT and SNEGSKA (reference sequence). V was shortened by 5 bases and J by 4 bases, with 11 bases between the two germline ends. TCRdb reanalysed the reads using MiXCR and keeps one entry per CDR3 protein. The repertoire holds 60,000 to 80,000 distinct CDR3 sequences, with about 62% as singletons. Points on this clonotype: What it recognizes is unknown.

T-allo10 cells from the graft donor were described as anergic, host-alloantigen-specific, and alloantigen-specific suppressors. The J gene is TRBJ2-5, the V gene TRBV20-1; D remains unclear. This receptor was identified in a human donor in good health. Material for sequencing was cultured T cells, either the whole culture or a sorted T cell fraction (not recorded which). Documented subset: Tr1-enriched cell product generated in vitro against host alloantigens. Here the CDR3 reads CSAGYSTETQYF. The CDR3 bases are TGCAGTGCTGGTTACTCCACAGAGACCCAGTACTTC.